These 18 T cell receptor beta chains were sequenced from one sample in a study of Ad26.COV2.S vaccination and SARS-CoV-2 variants. This table comes from immunoSEQ multiplex PCR, and its TCRdb copy is limited to in-frame clones, with some not included. Seen here are some 520,000 clones, roughly nine tenths observed once, and the top ten hold 10% to 15%. The treatment is: roughly 20 received Ad26.COV2.S at low or high dose, single or two shots; about 5 received placebo; per-sample allocation not given. Sampling was done on day 63 after the first vaccine or placebo injection. Sequenced material: peripheral blood, taken in a trial of Ad26.COV2.S vaccine versus placebo. These receptors were taken from a person between 18 and 60 years old who received the Ad26.COV2.S COVID-19 vaccine or a placebo.

The chain combines TRBV29-1 with TRBJ2-5; possible D gene TRBD1, 6 bases. From germline, CDR1 is SQVTM and CDR2 ANQGSEA. Trimming removed 5 bases at V and 5 bases at J, with 15 bases between. This CDR3 spans 13 amino acids. This CDR3 is CSVLEGGGETQYF. CDR3 coding DNA: TGCAGCGTTCTAGAAGGGGGTGGTGAGACCCAGTACTTC.

CDR3 bases: TGTGCCAGCCGACCGGGACTAGTGGCAGATACGCAGTATTTT. Its protein product is CASRPGLVADTQYF. The chain is built from TRBV27 and TRBJ2-3; 8 bases agree with TRBD2. The CDR3 is 14 amino acids. CDR1 is MNHEY, CDR2 SMNVEV, per germline (reference sequence). V shed 8 bases and J 4 bases; nucleotides not matched to a gene: 8.

V usage is TRBV28 and J usage is TRBJ2-7, with D possibly TRBD2 on 5 matching bases. CDR3 length equals 12 residues. Germline lookup yields CDR1 MDHEN and CDR2 SYDVKM. V lost 5 bases and J 5 bases, leaving 10 bases between the germline ends. This chain's CDR3 is CASSSLGDEQYF. As DNA, the CDR3 is TGTGCCAGCAGTAGCCTCGGGGACGAGCAGTACTTC.

A note on this clone: At one end, the junction sequence differs from germline, possibly due to a read error. This same CDR3 is encoded by further DNA sequences in the sample. The gene calls are TRBV20-1 and TRBJ2-7, with TRBD2 as a possible D gene (6 bases). The CDR3 has 11 amino acids. CDR1 and CDR2 from the germline V gene are DFQATT and SNEGSKA (reference sequence). In nucleotides, the CDR3 is TGCAGTTCTAGCGATACCTACGAGCAGTACTTT. The encoded protein is CSSSDTYEQYF.

The V and J genes are TRBV19 and TRBJ2-7, with D uncertain. Germline assignment: CDR1 LNHDA and CDR2 SQIVND (reference sequence). CDR3 length: 16 residues. Trimming took 4 bases from V and 0 from J, leaving 16 bases between them. The CDR3 DNA follows: TGTGCCAGTAGTACAAAATCGGACGTGAGCTCCTACGAGCAGTACTTC. Its protein is CASSTKSDVSSYEQYF.

The gene calls are TRBV29-1 and TRBJ2-7, with D unclear. The V gene lost 4 bases and the J gene lost 4 bases, with 14 bases spanning the gap. The CDR3 runs 13 residues. Germline CDR1 SQVTM, CDR2 ANQGSEA. CDR3 residues: CSVVGSLGYEQYF. CDR3 bases: TGCAGCGTTGTCGGGTCTTTGGGATACGAGCAGTACTTC.

The gene calls are TRBV4-3 and TRBJ2-7, with TRBD1 matching 8 bases. Trimming at V came to 6 bases and at J to 6 bases, leaving 10 bases not matched to a gene. CDR3 length equals 14 residues. The germline V gene encodes CDR1 LGHNA and CDR2 YSLEER. Here the CDR3 DNA reads TGCGCCAGCAGTCGTCAACTTGGGACAGGCGAGCAGTACTTC. Its translation is CASSRQLGTGEQYF.

V gene TRBV5-4 combines with J gene TRBJ2-4, with a tentative D call TRBD2 (5 bases). The V gene lost 1 base and the J gene lost 7 bases, with 9 bases spanning the gap. Germline CDR1 reads SGHNT; CDR2 reads YYREEE (reference sequence). This CDR3 comprises 13 residues. DNA for the CDR3: TGTGCCAGCAGCTTGTTGGGCGGGAACATTCAGTACTTC. This translates into CASSLLGGNIQYF. Complete variable domain (other parts from reference TRBV5-4 and TRBJ2-4): ETGVTQSPTHLIKTRGQQVTLRCSSQSGHNTVSWYQQALGQGPQFIFQYYREEENGRGNFPPRFSGLQFPNYSSELNVNALELDDSALYLCASSLLGGNIQYFGAGTRLSVL.

The genes are TRBV25-1 and TRBJ2-7; D gene unclear. Trimming took 2 bases from V and 4 from J, leaving 15 bases between them. CDR1 and CDR2 from the germline V gene are MGHDK and SYGVNS. CDR3 length equals 15 residues. The CDR3 coding sequence is TGTGCCAGCAGTGAAGGGCGCCCCGGGCCTTACGAGCAGTACTTC. As protein: CASSEGRPGPYEQYF.

This rearrangement joins TRBV28 to TRBJ2-3; 8 bases match TRBD2. Trimming cost V 5 bases and J 1 base; bases outside gene matches: 8. This CDR3 spans 16 amino acids. From germline, CDR1 is MDHEN and CDR2 SYDVKM. The CDR3 here is CASSPGGGPRTDTQYF. CDR3 nucleotides: TGTGCCAGCAGTCCCGGGGGGGGGCCCCGCACAGATACGCAGTATTTT.

V gene TRBV28 combines with J gene TRBJ2-5, with D unresolved. CDR1 is MDHEN and CDR2 is SYDVKM in the germline V gene. The V end lost 5 bases, the J end lost 1 base, and 8 bases lay between the germline ends. This CDR3 is built from 13 residues. CDR3 nucleotide sequence: TGTGCCAGCAGTGAAAGTCGCCAAGAGACCCAGTACTTC. Translation: CASSESRQETQYF.

The V gene is TRBV19, the J gene TRBJ1-5; D remains ambiguous. CDR3 length: 13 residues. The germline gives CDR1 LNHDA, CDR2 SQIVND (reference sequence). The germline V and J ends were trimmed by 6 bases and 4 bases, with 10 bases remaining between them. For the CDR3, the DNA is TGTGCCAGTAGGGCTGGACGGAATCAGCCCCAGCATTTT. Translating it yields CASRAGRNQPQHF.

The chain has TRBV19 and TRBJ2-7, with D hard to call. Trimming took off 1 base at V and 3 bases at J, with 10 bases between the two ends. Germline V gene sequence: CDR1 LNHDA, CDR2 SQIVND (reference sequence). The CDR3 runs 14 residues. The CDR3 spells CASSIGTHDYEQYF. The DNA for the CDR3 is TGTGCCAGTAGTATAGGAACACATGACTACGAGCAGTACTTC.

Written as DNA, the CDR3 is TGTGCCAGCAGCTTAATCGATAGCGGGTATGCAGATACGCAGTATTTT. Translation: CASSLIDSGYADTQYF. The chain carries TRBV7-2 and TRBJ2-3; TRBD2 matches at 7 bases. This CDR3 region has 16 residues. Germline-derived CDR1 and CDR2 are SGHTA and FQGNSA. V lost 2 bases, J lost 4 bases, and 9 bases stayed unmatched.

V and J are TRBV21-1 and TRBJ2-5. TRBV21-1 has pseudogene status. CDR3 size: 14 residues. CDR3 residues: CASSKGSGPETQYF. CDR3 nucleotides: TGTGCCAGCAGCAAAGGGTCCGGCCCCGAGACCCAGTACTTC.

The J gene is TRBJ1-5, the V gene TRBV4-1; maybe TRBD1 (6 bases). In germline, CDR1 is MGHRA, CDR2 YSYEKL. Trimming took 1 base from V and 1 from J, leaving 23 bases between them. The CDR3 spans 20 residues. In nucleotides, the CDR3 is TGCGCCAGCAGCCAAGGAGGAAGTGGCAGGGGTAGTACGAGCAATCAGCCCCAGCATTTT. As protein: CASSQGGSGRGSTSNQPQHF.

The rearrangement links TRBV27 to TRBJ2-1; 9 nucleotides line up with TRBD2. This CDR3 is built from 14 residues. Germline-derived CDR1 and CDR2 are MNHEY and SMNVEV (reference sequence). The ends lost 10 bases at V and 7 bases at J; junction bases unmatched: 11. CDR3: CATSPSGIGNEQFF. In nucleotides, the CDR3 is TGTGCCACCAGCCCTAGCGGGATAGGGAATGAGCAGTTCTTC.

The gene calls are TRBV5-1 and TRBJ1-1, with no clear D. Trimming left V 0 bases short and J 1 base short, with 7 bases between. The germline V gene has CDR1 SGHRS and CDR2 YFSETQ. The CDR3 is made up of 14 amino acids. CDR3 in amino acids: CASSLANTNTEAFF. CDR3 bases: TGCGCCAGCAGCTTGGCGAATACGAACACTGAAGCTTTCTTT.